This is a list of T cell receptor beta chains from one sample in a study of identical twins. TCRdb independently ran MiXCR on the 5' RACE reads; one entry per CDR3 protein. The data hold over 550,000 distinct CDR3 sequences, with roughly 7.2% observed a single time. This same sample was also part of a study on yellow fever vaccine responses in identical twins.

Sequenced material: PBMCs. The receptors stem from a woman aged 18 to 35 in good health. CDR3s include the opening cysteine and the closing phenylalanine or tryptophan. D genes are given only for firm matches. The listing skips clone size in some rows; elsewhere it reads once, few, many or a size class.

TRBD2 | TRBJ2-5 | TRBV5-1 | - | CASSLLLAGAQETQYF | TGCGCCAGCAGCCTACTCCTAGCGGGGGCACAAGAGACCCAGTACTTC
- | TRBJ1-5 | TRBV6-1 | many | CASKPGSSNQPQHF | TGTGCCAGCAAACCAGGGAGTAGCAATCAGCCCCAGCATTTT
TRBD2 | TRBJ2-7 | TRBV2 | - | CASSVTSGREVYF | TGTGCCAGCAGTGTGACTAGCGGGAGGGAGGTGTACTTC
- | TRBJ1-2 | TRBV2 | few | CASSPVGYPGYTF | TGTGCCAGCAGTCCAGTAGGGTATCCTGGCTACACCTTC
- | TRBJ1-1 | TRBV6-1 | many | CASSELRSLNTEAFF | TGTGCCAGCAGTGAATTGAGGAGCCTAAACACTGAAGCTTTCTTT
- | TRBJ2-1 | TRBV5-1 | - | CASSFDPGAGEQFF | TGCGCCAGCAGCTTTGACCCAGGGGCAGGGGAGCAGTTCTTC
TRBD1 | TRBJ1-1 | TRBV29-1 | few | CSVALTGYTEAFF | TGCAGCGTTGCCCTGACAGGGTACACTGAAGCTTTCTTT
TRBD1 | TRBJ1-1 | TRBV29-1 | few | CSVGQGAVTEAFF | TGCAGCGTTGGTCAGGGGGCTGTCACTGAAGCTTTCTTT
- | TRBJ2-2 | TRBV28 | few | CASNMKGGELFF | TGTGCCAGCAATATGAAAGGGGGGGAGCTGTTTTTT
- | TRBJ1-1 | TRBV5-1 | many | CASSLDVGTEAFF | TGCGCCAGCAGCTTGGATGTGGGCACTGAAGCTTTCTTT
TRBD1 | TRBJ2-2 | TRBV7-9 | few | CAGSGTGDTGELFF | TGTGCCGGATCCGGGACAGGGGACACCGGGGAGCTGTTTTTT
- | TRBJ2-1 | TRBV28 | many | CASSLYGNSYNEQFF | TGTGCCAGCAGTTTATATGGGAACTCCTACAATGAGCAGTTCTTC
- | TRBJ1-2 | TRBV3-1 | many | CASSLDELNYGYTF | TGTGCCAGCAGCCTGGACGAACTGAACTATGGCTACACCTTC
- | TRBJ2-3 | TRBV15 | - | CATSTGDSDTQYF | TGTGCCACCAGCACAGGGGATTCAGATACGCAGTATTTT
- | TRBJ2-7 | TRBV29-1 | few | CSVEDGQVGHEQYF | TGCAGCGTTGAAGATGGCCAGGTGGGCCACGAGCAGTACTTC
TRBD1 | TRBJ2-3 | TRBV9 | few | CASSVRTGGETDTQYF | TGTGCCAGCAGCGTTAGGACAGGGGGGGAAACAGATACGCAGTATTTT
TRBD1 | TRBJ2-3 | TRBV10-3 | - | CAISPGQGRDTQYF | TGTGCCATCAGCCCGGGACAGGGGCGGGATACGCAGTATTTT
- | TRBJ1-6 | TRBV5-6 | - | CASSLHGTGSPLHF | TGTGCCAGCAGCTTGCACGGAACAGGTTCACCCCTCCACTTT